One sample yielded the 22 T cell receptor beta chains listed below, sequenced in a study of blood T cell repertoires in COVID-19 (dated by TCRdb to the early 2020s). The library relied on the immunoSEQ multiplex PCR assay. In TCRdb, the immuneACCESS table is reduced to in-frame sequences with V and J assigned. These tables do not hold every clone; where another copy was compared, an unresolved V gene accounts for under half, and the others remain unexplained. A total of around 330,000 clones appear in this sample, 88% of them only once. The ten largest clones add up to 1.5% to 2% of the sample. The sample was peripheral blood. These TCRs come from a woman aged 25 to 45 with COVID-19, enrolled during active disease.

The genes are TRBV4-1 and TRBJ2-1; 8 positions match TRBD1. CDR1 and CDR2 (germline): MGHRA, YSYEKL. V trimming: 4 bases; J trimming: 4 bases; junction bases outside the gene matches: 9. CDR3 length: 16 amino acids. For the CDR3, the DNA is TGCGCCAGCAGCCGGAATCGACAGGGGCGGTACAATGAGCAGTTCTTC. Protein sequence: CASSRNRQGRYNEQFF.

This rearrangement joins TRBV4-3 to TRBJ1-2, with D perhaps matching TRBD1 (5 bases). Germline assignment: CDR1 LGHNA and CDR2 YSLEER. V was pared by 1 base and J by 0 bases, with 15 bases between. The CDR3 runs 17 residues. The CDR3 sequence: CASSQALRAGTNYGYTF. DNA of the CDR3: TGCGCCAGCAGCCAAGCCCTAAGGGCAGGGACTAACTATGGCTACACCTTC.

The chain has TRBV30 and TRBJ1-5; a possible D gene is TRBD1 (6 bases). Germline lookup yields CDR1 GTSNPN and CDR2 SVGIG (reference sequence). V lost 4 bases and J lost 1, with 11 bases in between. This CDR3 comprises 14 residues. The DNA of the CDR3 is TGTGCCTGGAACCCGGGACACAGCAATCAGCCCCAGCATTTT. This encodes CAWNPGHSNQPQHF.

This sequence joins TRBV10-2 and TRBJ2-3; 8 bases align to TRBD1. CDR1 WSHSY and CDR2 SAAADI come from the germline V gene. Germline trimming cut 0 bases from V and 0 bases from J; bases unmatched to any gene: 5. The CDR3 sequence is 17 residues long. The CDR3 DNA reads TGCGCCAGCAGTGAGTCGCGGACAGGGATTAGCACAGATACGCAGTATTTT. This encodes CASSESRTGISTDTQYF.

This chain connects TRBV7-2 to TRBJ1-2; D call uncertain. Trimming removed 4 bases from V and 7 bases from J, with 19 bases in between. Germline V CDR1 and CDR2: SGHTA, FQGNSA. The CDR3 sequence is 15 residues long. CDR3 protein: CASSSSRVTSSGYTF. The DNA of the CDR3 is TGTGCCAGCAGCTCATCCCGTGTAACGAGTAGTGGCTACACCTTC.

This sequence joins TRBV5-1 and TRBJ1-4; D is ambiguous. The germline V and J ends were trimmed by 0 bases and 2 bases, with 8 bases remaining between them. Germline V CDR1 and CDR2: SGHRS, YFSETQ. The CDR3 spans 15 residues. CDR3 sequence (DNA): TGCGCCAGCAGCTTGGTCCGGGGTACTAATGAAAAACTGTTTTTT. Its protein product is CASSLVRGTNEKLFF.

CDR3 protein: CASSITWGQGALGYTF. The CDR3 nucleotides read TGTGCCAGCAGCATCACCTGGGGTCAGGGGGCGCTTGGCTACACCTTC. The rearrangement links TRBV5-5 to TRBJ1-2, with TRBD1 matching over 8 bases. J was trimmed by 7 bases and V by 4 bases; bases with no gene match: 15. Germline assignment: CDR1 SGHKS and CDR2 YYEKEE (reference sequence). The CDR3 runs to 16 residues.

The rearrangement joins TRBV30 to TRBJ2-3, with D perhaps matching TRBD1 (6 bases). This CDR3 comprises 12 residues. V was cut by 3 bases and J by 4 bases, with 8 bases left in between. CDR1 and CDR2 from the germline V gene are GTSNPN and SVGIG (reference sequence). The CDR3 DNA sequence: TGTGCCTGGAGCGCAGGGGCAGATACGCAGTATTTT. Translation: CAWSAGADTQYF.

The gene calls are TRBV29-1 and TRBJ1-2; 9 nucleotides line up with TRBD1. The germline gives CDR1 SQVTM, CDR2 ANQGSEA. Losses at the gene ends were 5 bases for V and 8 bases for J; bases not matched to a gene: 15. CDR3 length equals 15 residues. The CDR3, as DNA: TGCAGCGTTTCCCGGGACAGGGACGGTGTTGGAGGCTACACCTTC. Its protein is CSVSRDRDGVGGYTF.

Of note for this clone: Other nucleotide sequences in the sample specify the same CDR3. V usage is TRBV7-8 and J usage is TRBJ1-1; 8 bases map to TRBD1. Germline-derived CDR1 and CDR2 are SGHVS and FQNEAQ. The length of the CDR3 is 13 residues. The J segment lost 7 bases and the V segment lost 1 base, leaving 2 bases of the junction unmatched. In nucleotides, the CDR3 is TGTGCCAGCAGCTTAGACAGGGGGGGTGAAGCTTTCTTT. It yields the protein CASSLDRGGEAFF.

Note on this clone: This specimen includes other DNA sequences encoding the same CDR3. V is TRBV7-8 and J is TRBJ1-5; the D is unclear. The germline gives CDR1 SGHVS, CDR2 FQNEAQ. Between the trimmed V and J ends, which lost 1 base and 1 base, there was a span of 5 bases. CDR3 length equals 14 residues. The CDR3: CASSLGLSNQPQHF. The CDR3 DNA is TGTGCCAGCAGCTTAGGTCTCAGCAATCAGCCCCAGCATTTT.

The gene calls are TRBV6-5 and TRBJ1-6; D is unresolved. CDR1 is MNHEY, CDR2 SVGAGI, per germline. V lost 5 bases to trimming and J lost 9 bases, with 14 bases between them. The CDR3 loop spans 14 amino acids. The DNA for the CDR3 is TGTGCCAGCAGTATTTGGGTCCGGAGTTCACCCCTCCACTTT. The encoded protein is CASSIWVRSSPLHF.

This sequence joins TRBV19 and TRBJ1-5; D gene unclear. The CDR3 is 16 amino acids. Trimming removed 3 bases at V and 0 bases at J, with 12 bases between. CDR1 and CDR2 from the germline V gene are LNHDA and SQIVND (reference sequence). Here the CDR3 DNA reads TGTGCCAGTAGTATGTACGACACCTATAGCAATCAGCCCCAGCATTTT. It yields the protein CASSMYDTYSNQPQHF.

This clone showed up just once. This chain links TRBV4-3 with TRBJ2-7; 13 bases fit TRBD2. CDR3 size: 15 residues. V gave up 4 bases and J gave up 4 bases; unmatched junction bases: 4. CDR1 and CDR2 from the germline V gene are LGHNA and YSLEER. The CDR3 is CASSPGTSGVYEQYF. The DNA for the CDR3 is TGCGCCAGCAGCCCCGGGACTAGCGGGGTTTACGAGCAGTACTTC.

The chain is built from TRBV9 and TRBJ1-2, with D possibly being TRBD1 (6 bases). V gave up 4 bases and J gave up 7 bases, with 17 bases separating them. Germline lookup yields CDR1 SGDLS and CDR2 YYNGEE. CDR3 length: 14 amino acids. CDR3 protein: CASSPRETGSGYTF. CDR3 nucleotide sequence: TGTGCCAGCAGCCCCCGTGAGACAGGCAGTGGCTACACCTTC.

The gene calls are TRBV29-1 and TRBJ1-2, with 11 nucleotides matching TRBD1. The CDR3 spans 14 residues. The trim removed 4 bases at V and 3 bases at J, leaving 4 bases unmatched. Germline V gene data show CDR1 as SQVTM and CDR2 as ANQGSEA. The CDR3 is CSVGSGQGDYGYTF. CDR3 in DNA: TGCAGCGTTGGTTCGGGACAGGGGGACTATGGCTACACCTTC.

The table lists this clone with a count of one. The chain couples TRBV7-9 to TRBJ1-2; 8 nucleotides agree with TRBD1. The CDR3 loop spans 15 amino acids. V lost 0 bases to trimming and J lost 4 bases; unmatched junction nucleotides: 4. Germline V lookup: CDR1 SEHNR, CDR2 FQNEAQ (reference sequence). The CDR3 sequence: CASSLAGTGLYGYTF. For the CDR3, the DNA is TGTGCCAGCAGCTTAGCGGGGACAGGTCTCTATGGCTACACCTTC.

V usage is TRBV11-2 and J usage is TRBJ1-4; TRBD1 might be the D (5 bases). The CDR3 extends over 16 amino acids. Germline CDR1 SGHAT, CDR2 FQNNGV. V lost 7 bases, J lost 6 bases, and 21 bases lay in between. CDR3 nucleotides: TGTGCCAGCACCCCGGACACCTCTTTTTATGATGAAAAACTGTTTTTT. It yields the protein CASTPDTSFYDEKLFF.

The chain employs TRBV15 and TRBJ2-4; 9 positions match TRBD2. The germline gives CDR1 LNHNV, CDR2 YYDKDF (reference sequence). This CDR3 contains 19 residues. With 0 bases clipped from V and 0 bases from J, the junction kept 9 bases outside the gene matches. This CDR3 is CATSRDGRGGHLAKNIQYF. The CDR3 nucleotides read TGTGCCACCAGCAGAGATGGGCGGGGGGGACATTTAGCCAAAAACATTCAGTACTTC.

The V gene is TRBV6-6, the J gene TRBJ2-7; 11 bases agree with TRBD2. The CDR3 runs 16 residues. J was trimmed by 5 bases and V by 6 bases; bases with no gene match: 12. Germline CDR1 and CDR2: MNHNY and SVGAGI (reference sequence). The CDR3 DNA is TGTGCCAGCAGCCCATTAGCGGGGGGGACGTCGGACGAGCAGTACGTC. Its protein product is CASSPLAGGTSDEQYV.

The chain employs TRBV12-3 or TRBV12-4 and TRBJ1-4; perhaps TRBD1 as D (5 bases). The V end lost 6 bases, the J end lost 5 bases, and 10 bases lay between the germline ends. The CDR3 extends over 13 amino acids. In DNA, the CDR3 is TGTGCCAGCAGGTCAACAGGAAATGAAAAACTGTTTTTT. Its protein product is CASRSTGNEKLFF.

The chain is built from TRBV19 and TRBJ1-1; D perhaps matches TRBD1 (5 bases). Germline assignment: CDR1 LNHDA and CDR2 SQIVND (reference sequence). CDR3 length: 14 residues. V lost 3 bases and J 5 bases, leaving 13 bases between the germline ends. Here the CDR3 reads CASSIAGGRTEAFF. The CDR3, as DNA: TGTGCCAGTAGTATTGCCGGGGGGAGGACTGAAGCTTTCTTT.